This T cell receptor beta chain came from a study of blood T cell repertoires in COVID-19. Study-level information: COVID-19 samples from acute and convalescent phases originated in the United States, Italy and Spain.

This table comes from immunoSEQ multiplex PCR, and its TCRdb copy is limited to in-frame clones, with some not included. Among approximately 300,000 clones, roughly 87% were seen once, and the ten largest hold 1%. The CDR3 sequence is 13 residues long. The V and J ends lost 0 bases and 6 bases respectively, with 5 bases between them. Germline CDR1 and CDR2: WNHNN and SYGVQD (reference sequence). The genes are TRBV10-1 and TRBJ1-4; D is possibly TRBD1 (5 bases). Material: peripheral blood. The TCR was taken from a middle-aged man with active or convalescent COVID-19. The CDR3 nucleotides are TGCGCCAGCAGTGAGTCAGGGGATGAAAAACTGTTTTTT. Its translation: CASSESGDEKLFF.